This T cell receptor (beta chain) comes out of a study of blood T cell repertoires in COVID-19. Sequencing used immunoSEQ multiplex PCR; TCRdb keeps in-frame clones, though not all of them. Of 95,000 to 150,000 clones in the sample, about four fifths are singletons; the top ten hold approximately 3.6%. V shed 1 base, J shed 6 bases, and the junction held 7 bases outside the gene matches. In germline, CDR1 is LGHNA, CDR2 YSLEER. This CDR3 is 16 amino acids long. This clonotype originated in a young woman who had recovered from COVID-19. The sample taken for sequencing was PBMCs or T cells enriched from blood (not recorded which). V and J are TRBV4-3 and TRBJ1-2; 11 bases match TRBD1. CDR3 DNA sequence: TGCGCCAGCAGCCAAGGATGGACAGGGGGCGACCATGGCTACACCTTC. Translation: CASSQGWTGGDHGYTF.